This TCR beta chain derives from a study of shared clonotypes between healthy human individuals. Study findings and constraints: Generation of non-shared clonotypes was less probable than generation of clonotypes shared by all four donors.

The V gene end was trimmed by 5 bases and the J gene end by 7 bases; junction bases not matched to a gene: 2. In germline, CDR1 is MNHNS, CDR2 SASEGT. The CDR3 contains 12 residues. Authors' data handling: Junction-only sequences produced by ImmunoSEQ had no quality scores, so filtering differed. Data came from immunoSEQ multiplex PCR; TCRdb stores just in-frame clones and leaves some out. That table supplies the V and J calls and clone size; D and trimming were determined from the DNA. The sample records about 700,000 clones, approximately 74% being singletons. In the case of this clone: Its antigen remains unknown.

This TCR derives from a woman under 40 in good health. The sequenced sample consisted of memory CD4+ T cells sorted from blood. The subset: CD45RA-negative fraction. The chain has TRBV6-1 and TRBJ1-5, with 7 bases lining up with TRBD1. This chain's CDR3 is CASSRGGQPQHF. In DNA, the CDR3 is TGTGCCAGCAGTCGAGGGGGCCAGCCCCAGCATTTT.